This T cell receptor beta chain was sequenced during a study of control samples from healthy donors and cancer patients. Libraries were prepared by immunoSEQ multiplex PCR; TCRdb keeps only in-frame clonotypes and omits some of them. The sample yields tens of thousands of clones, less than 85% seen once. V was trimmed by 0 bases and J by 1 base, leaving 9 bases between them. Germline V gene data show CDR1 as MGHRA and CDR2 as YSYEKL. This CDR3 has 15 amino acids. Sequencing was done on a sample of blood. The genes are TRBV4-1 and TRBJ2-5; D not certain. The TCR was taken from a man aged 55 to 70 in good health. CDR3 in DNA: TGCGCCAGCAGCCAAGACGGAGTAGCCCAAGAGACCCAGTACTTC. Protein: CASSQDGVAQETQYF.